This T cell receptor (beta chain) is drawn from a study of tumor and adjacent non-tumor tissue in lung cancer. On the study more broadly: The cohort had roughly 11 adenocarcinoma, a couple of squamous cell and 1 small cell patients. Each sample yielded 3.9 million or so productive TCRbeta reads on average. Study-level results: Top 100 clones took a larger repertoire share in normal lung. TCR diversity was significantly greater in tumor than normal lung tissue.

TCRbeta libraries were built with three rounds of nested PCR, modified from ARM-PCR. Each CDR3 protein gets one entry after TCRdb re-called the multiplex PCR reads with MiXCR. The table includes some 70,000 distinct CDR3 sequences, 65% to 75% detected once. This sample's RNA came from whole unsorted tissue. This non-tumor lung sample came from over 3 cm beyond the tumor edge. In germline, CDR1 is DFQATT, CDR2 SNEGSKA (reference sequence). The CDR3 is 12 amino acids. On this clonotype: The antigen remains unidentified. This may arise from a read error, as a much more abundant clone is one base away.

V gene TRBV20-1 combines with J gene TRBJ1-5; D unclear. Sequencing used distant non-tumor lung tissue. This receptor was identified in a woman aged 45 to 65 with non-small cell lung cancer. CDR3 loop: CSAIQPNQLQHF. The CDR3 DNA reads TGCAGTGCTATTCAACCCAATCAGCTCCAGCATTTT.